This T cell receptor beta chain was sequenced in a study of blood T cell repertoires in COVID-19. Only in-frame clones appear in the TCRdb table, and some are missing; sequencing was by immunoSEQ multiplex PCR. In the table there are hundreds of thousands of clones, roughly nine tenths of which are singletons. The length of the CDR3 is 14 residues. V shed 4 bases, J shed 1 base, and the junction held 1 base outside the gene matches. Per the germline V gene, CDR1 is SGDLS and CDR2 is YYNGEE. Sample: PBMCs or T cells enriched from blood (not recorded which). The sequence was collected from a woman aged 60-75 years who had recovered from COVID-19. The rearrangement links TRBV9 to TRBJ2-2; 7 nucleotides match TRBD1. In DNA, the CDR3 is TGTGCCAGCAGCCGGACAGGGAACACCGGGGAGCTGTTTTTT. It yields the protein CASSRTGNTGELFF.